The present T cell receptor (beta chain) was sequenced within a study of shared clonotypes between healthy human individuals (dated by TCRdb to 2018 to 2021). Broadly, across the study: Two women and a few men aged 18 to 49 years were included in the cohort. For each donor, CD4 naive and CD4 memory were each given three plates, CD8 naive was given two plates, and CD8 memory was given one plate. Blood TCR repertoires of several healthy adults were deeply sequenced to estimate repertoire size and the extent of clonotype sharing between individuals. Different laboratories and diverse techniques were used to prepare libraries and sequence TCR repertoires, to increase sequencing depth and limit assay-specific biases. Leukapheresis yielded between about 0.94 and 9 billion PBMCs per donor. Paper-wide results and their limitations: Estimated clonotype richness was generally larger for naive than for memory subsets. About 5% of naive CD4, 3.5% of naive CD8, about 2.5% of memory CD4, and 0.4% of memory CD8 clonotypes were shared across several donors. Sampling was restricted to blood, and TCR repertoires in tissue are likely to differ from TCR repertoires in blood. The small number of donors limited the genetic and exposure-history diversity represented. Incomplete sequencing was indicated by rarefaction of sorted-subset datasets, despite the large sequencing depth. Higher generation probabilities were observed for clonotypes shared by all four sorted-subset donors than for non-shared clonotypes. Pairwise subsampling indicated that sequencing depth was expected to affect the degree of clonotype sharing among donors.

The cysteine opens and the phenylalanine closes a CDR3 of 14 amino acids. The read is trimmed to its CDR3 DNA, 42 bases read in frame from base 1. Relative to germline, V is missing 4 bases and J is missing 3 bases, with 4 bases of the junction outside any gene match. CDR1 and CDR2, per the germline V gene (reference sequence), are LNHNV and YYDKDF. This clone came up a few times. It lacks a known antigen. No much larger clone is present one base from it, and per-base qualities are unavailable. Using the deep immunoSEQ assay, multiplex PCR amplified TCR CDR3 regions from genomic DNA. Extracted genomic DNA from each cell subset was distributed evenly across all wells of several immunoSEQ 96-well plates, and each plate was treated as a replicate. For sorted subsets, 150 to 250 ng genomic DNA, equal to some 30,000 T cell genomes, was loaded into each replicate PCR. The purified libraries were quantified using a Qubit 3.0 fluorometer, sized with a Bioanalyzer 2100, and then quantified again using the KAPA Library Quantification kit. Every immunoSEQ 96-well plate was sequenced on a separate single-read 150-cycle Illumina NextSeq 550 flow cell. In the authors' own workflow: Because only junctional sequences without quality scores were contained in the immunoSEQ output, filtering matching that applied to full-length reads could not be performed. Sequences were annotated with PyIR, a Python wrapper for IgBLAST v1.9, using IMGT germline references to assign V/J genes and CDR3. Reads were removed for weak V/J assignments (E-value above 1e-6), missing CDR3, stop codons, out-of-frame junctions, or ambiguous translated residues. A V3J clonotype was defined by an identical inferred V gene, J gene, and CDR3 amino acid sequence. Percentage overlap between repertoires was calculated by dividing the number of shared unique clonotypes by the size of the smaller repertoire. Richness of each repertoire was evaluated using RTK rarefaction, the Chao1 estimator, and Recon v2.1 estimates of unobserved clonotypes. Generation probabilities were computed with OLGA for all TCRbeta clonotypes obtained by the gDNA method from several donors. Here the immuneACCESS table is served through TCRdb, limited to in-frame sequences with V and J called. Missing clones are a known gap in these copies; in checked studies unresolved V genes cover under half, and the rest lacks a known reason. D and trimming come from the DNA, and the V and J calls and clone size come from that table. The sample has about 2 million clones on record, approximately 94% of them singletons. Roughly 1% of the sample is held by the ten biggest clonotypes.

CD8 naive samples consisted of CD45RO-negative cells that were positively selected for CCR7, yielding a CD45RA+CCR7+ population without TemRA cells. The donors were healthy, HIV-negative adults who had no recently reported acute infections or vaccinations. Every donor was a Caucasian adult residing in Nashville, Tennessee, USA. Blood was obtained by leukapheresis, after which PBMCs were separated by Ficoll-Histopaque density gradient centrifugation and cryopreserved in liquid nitrogen vapor phase. Analytical flow cytometry was used to check the purity and quantity of every magnetically sorted T cell population. From each sorted fraction, genomic DNA was isolated and quantified by UV absorbance on a Nanodrop 2000c.

This TCR was sampled from a man between 18 and 35 years old in good health. In this chain, TRBV15 is recombined with TRBJ1-1, and TRBD1 matches 8 of the central bases. Sequencing was performed on naive CD8+ T cells sorted from blood. The sample's cell subset or site label, in plain terms: CD45RA+CCR7+. The CDR3 corresponds to CATSNDRGYTEAFF. At the DNA level, the sequence is TGTGCCACCAGCAACGACAGGGGTTACACTGAAGCTTTCTTT. The full variable domain, completed from the reference TRBV15 and TRBJ1-1 proteins outside the CDR3, reads DAMVIQNPRYQVTQFGKPVTLSCSQTLNHNVMYWYQQKSSQAPKLLFHYYDKDFNNEADTPDNFQSRRPNTSFCFLDIRSPGLGDTAMYLCATSNDRGYTEAFFGQGTRLTVV.